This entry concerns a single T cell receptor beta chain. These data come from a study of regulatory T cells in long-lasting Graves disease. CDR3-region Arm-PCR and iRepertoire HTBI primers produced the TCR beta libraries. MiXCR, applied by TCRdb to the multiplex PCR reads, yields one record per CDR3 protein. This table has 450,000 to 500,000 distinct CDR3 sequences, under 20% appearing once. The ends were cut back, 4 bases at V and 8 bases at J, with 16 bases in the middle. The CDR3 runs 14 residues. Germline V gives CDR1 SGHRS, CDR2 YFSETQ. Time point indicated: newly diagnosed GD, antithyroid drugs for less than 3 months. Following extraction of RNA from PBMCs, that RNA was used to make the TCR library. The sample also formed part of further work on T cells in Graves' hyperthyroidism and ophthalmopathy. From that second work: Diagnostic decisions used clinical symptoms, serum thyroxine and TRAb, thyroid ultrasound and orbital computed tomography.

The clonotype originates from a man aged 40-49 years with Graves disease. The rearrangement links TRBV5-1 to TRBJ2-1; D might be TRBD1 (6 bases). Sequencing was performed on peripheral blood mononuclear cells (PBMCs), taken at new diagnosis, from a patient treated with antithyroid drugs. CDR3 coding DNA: TGCGCCAGCAGCACGGGACCAGGGGCCCATGAGCAGTTCTTC. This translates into CASSTGPGAHEQFF.